The 28 T cell receptor beta chains below all came from one sample that was sequenced in a study of CD8 T cells in Susac syndrome. Random hexamers served to reverse transcribe roughly 0.5 to 1 ug RNA. In TCRdb, the immunoSEQ multiplex PCR reads were re-called with MiXCR into one record per CDR3 protein. The sample shows more than 150,000 distinct CDR3 sequences, around 95% of them seen only once. Sequencing was done on a sample of CD8+ T cells from PBMCs. These TCRs come from a human donor with multiple sclerosis.

The genes are TRBV15 and TRBJ2-1; tentative D call: TRBD2 (6 bases). This CDR3 comprises 17 residues. Germline V gene lookup returns CDR1 LNHNV and CDR2 YYDKDF (reference sequence). V gave up 2 bases and J gave up 0 bases, with 14 bases separating them. In DNA, the CDR3 is TGTGCCACCAGCAGACCCAACCGGGGGAACTCCTACAATGAGCAGTTCTTC. Translation gives CATSRPNRGNSYNEQFF.

The V and J genes are TRBV28 and TRBJ2-1; either TRBD1 or TRBD2 may fit D (5 bases each). The germline V gene encodes CDR1 MDHEN and CDR2 SYDVKM. Trimming pared 8 bases from V and 5 bases from J, leaving 22 bases between. The CDR3 is 16 residues long. The CDR3 spells CASLQGPILPHNEQFF. In DNA form, the CDR3 reads TGTGCCAGCCTTCAGGGACCCATCCTACCCCACAATGAGCAGTTCTTC.

Remarks on this clonotype: One junction end does not reproduce the germline sequence, and a read error may be involved. The V and J genes are TRBV7-9 and TRBJ2-6; D gene ambiguous. The CDR3 is 14 residues long. Germline CDR1 reads SEHNR; CDR2 reads FQNEAQ (reference sequence). DNA of the CDR3: TGTGCCAGCAGTTTAGTCTCTGGGGCCAACGTCCTGACTTTC. It translates to CASSLVSGANVLTF.

The V gene is TRBV25-1, the J gene TRBJ2-3; TRBD2 matches at 11 bases. CDR1 is MGHDK, CDR2 SYGVNS, per germline. V shed 4 bases, J shed 7 bases, and the junction held 22 bases outside the gene matches. The CDR3 sequence is 20 residues long. The CDR3 region has the DNA TGTGCCAGCAGTGGCCCGCTAGCGGGGGGCGGCGGGGAGGCCCCACATACGCAGTATTTT. It encodes CASSGPLAGGGGEAPHTQYF.

V usage is TRBV11-2 and J usage is TRBJ2-7, with 10 bases identical to TRBD1. The germline V gene encodes CDR1 SGHAT and CDR2 FQNNGV. V lost 5 bases, J lost 4 bases, and 5 bases stayed unmatched. The CDR3 runs to 14 residues. The CDR3 loop is CASSRGQGVYEQYF. Here the CDR3 DNA reads TGTGCCAGCAGCCGAGGACAGGGGGTATACGAGCAGTACTTC.

V gene TRBV6-1 combines with J gene TRBJ2-5; 10 bases map to TRBD1. The junction had 12 bases not matched to a gene; V was cut back by 11 bases and J by 0 bases. This CDR3 is 16 amino acids long. Germline CDR1 and CDR2: MNHNS and SASEGT. Written as DNA, the CDR3 is TGTGCCTCCCCCCCCAGGGACAGGGGATACCAAGAGACCCAGTACTTC. This gives the protein CASPPRDRGYQETQYF.

This chain uses TRBV3-1 with TRBJ1-5, with D hard to call. Germline assignment: CDR1 LGHDT and CDR2 YNNKEL (reference sequence). V gave up 7 bases and J gave up 0 bases, with 19 bases separating them. This CDR3 comprises 17 residues. CDR3 sequence (DNA): TGTGCCAGCAAGGCGGGCCCGCACCATTATAGCAATCAGCCCCAGCATTTT. Translation gives CASKAGPHHYSNQPQHF.

This chain joins TRBV5-6 and TRBJ1-6; D is ambiguous. The V end was cut by 1 base, the J end by 10 bases, with 6 bases between. The germline CDR1 and CDR2 sequences are SGHDT and YYEEEE. The length of the CDR3 is 12 residues. The CDR3 coding sequence is TGTGCCAGCAGCTTGTCCCTCTCACCCCTCCACTTT. This sequence encodes CASSLSLSPLHF.

This sequence joins TRBV30 and TRBJ1-1, with unresolved D. The CDR3 length is 13 residues. Germline assignment: CDR1 GTSNPN and CDR2 SVGIG (reference sequence). V was trimmed by 6 bases and J by 4 bases, leaving 15 bases between them. The CDR3 protein is CACLGISGTEAFF. The CDR3 DNA follows: TGTGCCTGCCTAGGGATTTCGGGCACTGAAGCTTTCTTT. Filled out from reference TRBV30 and TRBJ1-1, the complete variable domain reads SQTIHQWPATLVQPVGSPLSLECTVEGTSNPNLYWYRQAAGRGLQLLFYSVGIGQISSEVPQNLSASRPQDRQFILSSKKLLLSDSGFYLCACLGISGTEAFFGQGTRLTVV.

The chain couples TRBV6-2 or TRBV6-3 to TRBJ2-7, with 7 bases aligning to TRBD1. The CDR3 totals 14 residues. Per the germline V gene, CDR1 is MNHEY and CDR2 is SVGEGT. J was trimmed by 2 bases and V by 1 base; bases with no gene match: 2. The CDR3 bases are TGTGCCAGCAGTTACTGGGACAGACCCTACGAGCAGTACTTC. This codes for CASSYWDRPYEQYF.

The V and J genes are TRBV9 and TRBJ1-5; possible D gene TRBD1, 5 bases. Deletions cut 0 bases from V and 1 base from J, with 5 bases between. Germline CDR1 and CDR2: SGDLS and YYNGEE. The CDR3 is 14 amino acids. The CDR3 sequence is CASSVGGSNQPQHF. CDR3 sequence (DNA): TGTGCCAGCAGCGTAGGGGGGAGCAATCAGCCCCAGCATTTT.

This clonotype was seen a single time. The genes are TRBV7-2 and TRBJ1-6; 8 bases map to TRBD1. CDR3 length: 15 amino acids. Germline CDR1 is SGHTA and CDR2 is FQGNSA. With 5 bases clipped from V and 9 bases from J, the junction kept 9 bases outside the gene matches. In DNA, the CDR3 is TGTGCCAGCAGCCGACTGGGACAGGAAATTTCACCCCTCCACTTT. Encoded protein: CASSRLGQEISPLHF.

The rearrangement joins TRBV12-3 or TRBV12-4 to TRBJ1-3; 7 bases fit TRBD1. V trimming: 5 bases; J trimming: 1 base; junction bases outside the gene matches: 5. The CDR3 is 15 amino acids. CDR3 nucleotide sequence: TGTGCCAGCAGTCAACAGGGGATGTCTGGAAACACCATATATTTT. Its protein product is CASSQQGMSGNTIYF.

The chain combines TRBV30 with TRBJ2-3; 8 positions match TRBD1. Trimming cost V 1 base and J 6 bases; bases outside gene matches: 9. CDR3 length: 15 residues. Germline V gives CDR1 GTSNPN, CDR2 SVGIG (reference sequence). The CDR3 loop reads CAWSAPRQGLDTQYF. DNA for the CDR3: TGTGCCTGGAGTGCCCCTCGACAGGGGCTGGATACGCAGTATTTT.

The rearrangement links TRBV29-1 to TRBJ2-1; 12 nucleotides match TRBD1. Germline assignment: CDR1 SQVTM and CDR2 ANQGSEA. Losses at the gene ends were 6 bases for V and 6 bases for J; bases not matched to a gene: 12. There are 16 residues in the CDR3. DNA for the CDR3: TGCAGCGTCGTATCACCGGGACAGGGGGCTGTCAATGAGCAGTTCTTC. It encodes CSVVSPGQGAVNEQFF.

The gene calls are TRBV12-3 or TRBV12-4 and TRBJ2-7; a possible D gene is TRBD1 (5 bases). V was trimmed by 2 bases and J by 3 bases, leaving 8 bases between them. This CDR3 spans 13 amino acids. The CDR3 sequence: CASSLRQHYEQYF. The DNA of the CDR3 is TGTGCCAGCAGTTTAAGACAGCACTACGAGCAGTACTTC.

This chain links TRBV2 with TRBJ2-1; the D is unclear. Germline CDR1 is SNHLY and CDR2 is FYNNEI. The CDR3 length is 14 residues. V gave up 3 bases and J gave up 2 bases, with 8 bases separating them. The chain's CDR3 is CASSEYGPYNEQFF. The DNA of the CDR3 is TGTGCCAGCAGTGAGTACGGCCCCTACAATGAGCAGTTCTTC.

The CDR3 DNA follows: TGTGCCAGCAGCCTACCGTCGGGGTATGGCTACACCTTC. Protein sequence: CASSLPSGYGYTF. The chain recombines TRBV28 with TRBJ1-2, with no clear D. Trimming took 6 bases from V and 5 from J, leaving 13 bases between them. The CDR3 has 13 amino acids. Germline V CDR1 and CDR2: MDHEN, SYDVKM.

The chain uses TRBV4-1 and TRBJ1-1; D not resolved. Trimming shortened V by 4 bases and J by 4 bases, and 13 bases separated the two germline ends. Looked up from germline, CDR1 is MGHRA and CDR2 is YSYEKL. The CDR3 covers 14 residues. CDR3 sequence reads: CASSPSRVGTEAFF. The CDR3 region has the DNA TGCGCCAGCAGCCCCAGTAGGGTGGGCACTGAAGCTTTCTTT.

As regards this clonotype: A read error may account for a junction end that differs from germline. In DNA form, the CDR3 reads TGTGCCAGCAGCTTAGCGCCTAGCGTGTGGTTC. Its protein product is CASSLAPSVWF. The chain joins TRBV7-9 to TRBJ2-1, with D possibly TRBD2 on 6 matching bases. Germline-derived CDR1 and CDR2 are SEHNR and FQNEAQ (reference sequence). The CDR3 contains 11 residues.

CDR3 DNA: TGTGCCAGCAGGGACCCCGTCTCCTACAATGAGCAGTTCTTC. Protein: CASRDPVSYNEQFF. V usage is TRBV28 and J usage is TRBJ2-1, with no clear D. The V end was cut by 6 bases, the J end by 0 bases, with 9 bases between. This CDR3 comprises 14 residues. CDR1 MDHEN and CDR2 SYDVKM come from the germline V gene.

V is TRBV5-4 and J is TRBJ2-7; perhaps D is TRBD1 or TRBD2 (5 bases each). CDR3 length: 13 residues. Trimming pared 3 bases from V and 3 bases from J, leaving 10 bases between. The germline gives CDR1 SGHNT, CDR2 YYREEE (reference sequence). In DNA, the CDR3 is TGTGCCAGCAGCTCCCGGGACGGCTACGAGCAGTACTTC. It is translated as CASSSRDGYEQYF.

This clonotype has a single count. The rearrangement joins TRBV7-9 to TRBJ1-1, with D uncertain. Germline V gene data show CDR1 as SEHNR and CDR2 as FQNEAQ (reference sequence). This CDR3 comprises 14 residues. Trimming took off 5 bases at V and 0 bases at J, with 10 bases between the two ends. CDR3 region: CASSPLGLNTEAFF. The CDR3 coding sequence is TGTGCCAGCAGCCCCCTCGGATTGAACACTGAAGCTTTCTTT.

The J gene is TRBJ1-1, the V gene TRBV12-5; no definite D call. The CDR3 runs 13 residues. Germline V gene lookup returns CDR1 LGHNT and CDR2 FRNRAP. V lost 6 bases, J lost 1 base, and 9 bases lay in between. The CDR3 sequence: CASGRLENTEAFF. In nucleotides, the CDR3 is TGTGCTAGTGGCCGCCTGGAGAACACTGAAGCTTTCTTT.

The V and J genes are TRBV29-1 and TRBJ2-2; tentative D call: TRBD2 (5 bases). The germline V gene encodes CDR1 SQVTM and CDR2 ANQGSEA. The V end lost 0 bases, the J end lost 5 bases, and 13 bases lay between the germline ends. The CDR3 runs to 15 residues. DNA for the CDR3: TGCAGCGTTGAAGATCCCGGGATGGTGACCGGGGAGCTGTTTTTT. Its translation is CSVEDPGMVTGELFF.

The rearrangement links TRBV9 to TRBJ1-1; D not certain. Trimming left V 3 bases short and J 0 bases short, with 9 bases between. Germline V gives CDR1 SGDLS, CDR2 YYNGEE. The CDR3 is made up of 14 amino acids. CDR3 residues: CASSAGGLNTEAFF. As DNA, the CDR3 is TGTGCCAGCAGCGCGGGAGGTTTGAACACTGAAGCTTTCTTT.

In its sample, this clonotype was seen once. The chain is built from TRBV5-6 and TRBJ2-5; 9 nucleotides match TRBD2. CDR1 and CDR2 from the germline V gene are SGHDT and YYEEEE. The CDR3 sequence is 15 residues long. The ends lost 4 bases at V and 2 bases at J; junction bases unmatched: 6. The CDR3 spells CASSGNTSGQETQYF. The CDR3 DNA sequence: TGTGCCAGCAGCGGGAACACTAGCGGGCAAGAGACCCAGTACTTC.

This chain uses TRBV5-1 with TRBJ2-5; 8 bases line up with TRBD1. V trimming: 4 bases; J trimming: 4 bases; junction bases outside the gene matches: 6. The germline V gene encodes CDR1 SGHRS and CDR2 YFSETQ. The CDR3 has 14 amino acids. CDR3 sequence (DNA): TGCGCCAGCAGCGCCATCAGGGGGCGAGAGACCCAGTACTTC. Encoded protein: CASSAIRGRETQYF.